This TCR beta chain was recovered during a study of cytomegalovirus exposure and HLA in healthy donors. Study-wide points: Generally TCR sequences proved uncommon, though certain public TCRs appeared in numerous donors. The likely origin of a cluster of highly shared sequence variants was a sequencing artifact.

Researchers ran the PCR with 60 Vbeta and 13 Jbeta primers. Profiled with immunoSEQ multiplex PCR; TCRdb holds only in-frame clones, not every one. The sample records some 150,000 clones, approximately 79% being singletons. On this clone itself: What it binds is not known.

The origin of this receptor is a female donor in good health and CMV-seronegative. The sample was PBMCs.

CDR3 in DNA: TGTGCCAGCGGGCGACTAGCGGGAAAAGAGACCCAGTACTTC. The encoded protein is CASGRLAGKETQYF. The genes are TRBV11-2 and TRBJ2-5; 11 bases match TRBD2. Trimming cost V 8 bases and J 3 bases; bases outside gene matches: 5. The CDR3 consists of 14 residues. Germline V gene sequence: CDR1 SGHAT, CDR2 FQNNGV.